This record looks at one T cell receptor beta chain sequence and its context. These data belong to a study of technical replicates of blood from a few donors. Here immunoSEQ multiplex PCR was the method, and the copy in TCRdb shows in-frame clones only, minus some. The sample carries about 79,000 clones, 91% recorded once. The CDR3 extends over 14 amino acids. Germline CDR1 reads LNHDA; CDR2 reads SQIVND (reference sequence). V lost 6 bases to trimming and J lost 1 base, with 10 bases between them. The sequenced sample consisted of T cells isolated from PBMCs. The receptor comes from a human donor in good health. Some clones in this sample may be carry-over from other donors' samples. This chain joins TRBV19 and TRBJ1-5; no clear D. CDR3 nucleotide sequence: TGTGCCAGTAGGAGAGGAGGGAGCAATCAGCCCCAGCATTTT. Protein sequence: CASRRGGSNQPQHF.